This entry describes one TCR beta chain. This specimen belongs to a study of blood T cell repertoires in COVID-19. Original processing methods: For nucleated cells, counts were estimated from reference gene primer amplification. Data came from immunoSEQ multiplex PCR; TCRdb stores just in-frame clones and leaves some out. V and J calls and clone size follow that table, whereas D and trimming were derived from the DNA. The data hold 150,000 to 200,000 clones, with around 89% observed a single time. Germline CDR1 SGHKS, CDR2 YYEKEE (reference sequence). The germline V and J ends were trimmed by 0 bases and 3 bases, with 10 bases remaining between them. The CDR3 sequence is 14 residues long.

Sequencing was done on a sample of PBMCs or T cells enriched from blood (not recorded which). The chain links TRBV5-5 to TRBJ2-7, with TRBD1 as a possible D gene (5 bases). The receptor was derived from a woman aged 18-29 years who had recovered from COVID-19. The DNA for the CDR3 is TGTGCCAGCAGCTTGGGAACAGGAGTCTACGAGCAGTACTTC. Protein: CASSLGTGVYEQYF.